Shown below are 10 T cell receptor beta chains from a single sample sequenced in a study of blood T cell repertoires in COVID-19. Data came from immunoSEQ multiplex PCR; TCRdb stores just in-frame clones and leaves some out. This table holds 110,000 or so clones, roughly 80% found once. The sample was peripheral blood. These receptors were collected from a man between 65 and 79 years old with acute or convalescent COVID-19.

This rearrangement joins TRBV20-1 to TRBJ2-3; 8 bases are shared with TRBD2. The CDR3 runs 15 residues. Trimming removed 3 bases from V and 6 bases from J; junction bases left unmatched: 11. Germline CDR1 and CDR2: DFQATT and SNEGSKA (reference sequence). This chain's CDR3 is CSASDPSGLGDTQYF. The CDR3 DNA reads TGCAGTGCTAGTGACCCTAGCGGGCTTGGGGATACGCAGTATTTT.

The chain has TRBV19 and TRBJ2-7, with a weak D call TRBD2 (6 bases). Trimming cost V 3 bases and J 1 base, with 16 bases left between them. There are 16 residues in the CDR3. CDR1 is LNHDA and CDR2 is SQIVND in the germline V gene (reference sequence). For the CDR3, the DNA is TGTGCCAGTAGTATCGGAAGCCGGGGGTCTTCCTACGAGCAGTACTTC. Translated, it gives CASSIGSRGSSYEQYF.

The V gene is TRBV6-5, the J gene TRBJ2-7; maybe TRBD2 (6 bases). The germline CDR1 and CDR2 sequences are MNHEY and SVGAGI. The length of the CDR3 is 13 residues. V was trimmed by 10 bases and J by 7 bases, leaving 20 bases between them. This CDR3 is CATSGTGLREQYF. The CDR3 coding sequence is TGTGCCACTTCGGGGACGGGACTCCGGGAGCAGTACTTC.

The chain combines TRBV18 with TRBJ1-3; tentatively, D is TRBD1 (5 bases). Germline values: CDR1 KGHSH, CDR2 LQKENI. The CDR3 is 17 amino acids. Trimming removed 0 bases from V and 0 bases from J, with 12 bases in between. The CDR3 here is CASSPPGIGDSGNTIYF. As DNA, the CDR3 is TGTGCCAGCTCACCACCGGGAATAGGGGACTCTGGAAACACCATATATTTT.

V usage is TRBV5-1 and J usage is TRBJ1-1, with 7 bases matching TRBD1. Germline CDR1 is SGHRS and CDR2 is YFSETQ. Trimming at V came to 4 bases and at J to 5 bases, leaving 5 bases not matched to a gene. The CDR3 totals 13 residues. CDR3 amino acids: CASSKGQTTEAFF. The CDR3 nucleotides are TGCGCCAGCAGCAAGGGACAGACTACTGAAGCTTTCTTT. Complete variable domain (other parts from reference TRBV5-1 and TRBJ1-1): KAGVTQTPRYLIKTRGQQVTLSCSPISGHRSVSWYQQTPGQGLQFLFEYFSETQRNKGNFPGRFSGRQFSNSRSEMNVSTLELGDSALYLCASSKGQTTEAFFGQGTRLTVV.

V gene TRBV12-3 or TRBV12-4 combines with J gene TRBJ1-2; D remains unclear. This CDR3 is 13 amino acids long. The V gene lost 7 bases and the J gene lost 5 bases, with 14 bases spanning the gap. The CDR3 protein is CASNPGYMYGYTF. The CDR3 bases are TGTGCCAGCAACCCGGGATATATGTATGGCTACACCTTC.

This rearrangement joins TRBV5-1 to TRBJ2-5; D not resolved. V was trimmed by 6 bases and J by 1 base, leaving 10 bases between them. CDR1 is SGHRS, CDR2 YFSETQ, per germline. The CDR3 spans 13 residues. CDR3 in amino acids: CASMVLSQETQYF. The DNA of the CDR3 is TGCGCCAGCATGGTGCTAAGCCAAGAGACCCAGTACTTC.

The rearrangement links TRBV19 to TRBJ2-1; 7 nucleotides line up with TRBD1. From germline, CDR1 is LNHDA and CDR2 SQIVND (reference sequence). CDR3 length equals 17 residues. Losses at the gene ends were 7 bases for V and 2 bases for J; bases not matched to a gene: 14. For the CDR3, the DNA is TGTGCCAGTAATCGACAGGGAATAGTCTCGACCTACAATGAGCAGTTCTTC. It encodes CASNRQGIVSTYNEQFF.

V is TRBV19 and J is TRBJ1-5; D may be TRBD1 (5 bases). The CDR3 spans 14 residues. The germline V gene has CDR1 LNHDA and CDR2 SQIVND (reference sequence). The V end was cut by 5 bases, the J end by 3 bases, with 11 bases between. CDR3 sequence (DNA): TGTGCCAGTAGTTTCAGACAGACCAATCAGCCCCAGCATTTT. Translating gives CASSFRQTNQPQHF.

The CDR3 spells CASSPTGIITYEQYF. The CDR3 DNA reads TGTGCCAGCAGTCCTACCGGGATCATAACCTACGAGCAGTACTTC. The chain links TRBV27 to TRBJ2-7, with D possibly matching TRBD2 (5 bases). CDR1 is MNHEY, CDR2 SMNVEV, per germline (reference sequence). Trimming took 5 bases from V and 2 from J, leaving 16 bases between them. There are 15 residues in the CDR3.